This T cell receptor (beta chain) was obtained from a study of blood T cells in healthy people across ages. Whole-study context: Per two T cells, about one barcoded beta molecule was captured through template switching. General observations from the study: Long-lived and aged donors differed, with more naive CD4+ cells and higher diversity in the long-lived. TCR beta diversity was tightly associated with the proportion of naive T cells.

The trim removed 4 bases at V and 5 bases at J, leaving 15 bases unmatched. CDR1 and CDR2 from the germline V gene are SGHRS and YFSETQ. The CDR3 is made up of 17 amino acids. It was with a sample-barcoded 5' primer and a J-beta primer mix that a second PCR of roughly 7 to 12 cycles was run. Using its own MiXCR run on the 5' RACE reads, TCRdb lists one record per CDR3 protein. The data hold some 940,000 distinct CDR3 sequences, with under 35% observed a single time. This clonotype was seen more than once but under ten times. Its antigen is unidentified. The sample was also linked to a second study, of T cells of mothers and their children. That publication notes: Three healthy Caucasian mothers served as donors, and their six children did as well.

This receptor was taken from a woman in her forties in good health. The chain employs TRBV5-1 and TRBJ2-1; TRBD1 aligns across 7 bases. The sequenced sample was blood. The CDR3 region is CASSLWTGSGLNNEQFF. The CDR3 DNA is TGCGCCAGCAGCCTTTGGACAGGTTCAGGCCTCAACAATGAGCAGTTCTTC. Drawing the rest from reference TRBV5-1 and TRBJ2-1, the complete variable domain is KAGVTQTPRYLIKTRGQQVTLSCSPISGHRSVSWYQQTPGQGLQFLFEYFSETQRNKGNFPGRFSGRQFSNSRSEMNVSTLELGDSALYLCASSLWTGSGLNNEQFFGPGTRLTVL.